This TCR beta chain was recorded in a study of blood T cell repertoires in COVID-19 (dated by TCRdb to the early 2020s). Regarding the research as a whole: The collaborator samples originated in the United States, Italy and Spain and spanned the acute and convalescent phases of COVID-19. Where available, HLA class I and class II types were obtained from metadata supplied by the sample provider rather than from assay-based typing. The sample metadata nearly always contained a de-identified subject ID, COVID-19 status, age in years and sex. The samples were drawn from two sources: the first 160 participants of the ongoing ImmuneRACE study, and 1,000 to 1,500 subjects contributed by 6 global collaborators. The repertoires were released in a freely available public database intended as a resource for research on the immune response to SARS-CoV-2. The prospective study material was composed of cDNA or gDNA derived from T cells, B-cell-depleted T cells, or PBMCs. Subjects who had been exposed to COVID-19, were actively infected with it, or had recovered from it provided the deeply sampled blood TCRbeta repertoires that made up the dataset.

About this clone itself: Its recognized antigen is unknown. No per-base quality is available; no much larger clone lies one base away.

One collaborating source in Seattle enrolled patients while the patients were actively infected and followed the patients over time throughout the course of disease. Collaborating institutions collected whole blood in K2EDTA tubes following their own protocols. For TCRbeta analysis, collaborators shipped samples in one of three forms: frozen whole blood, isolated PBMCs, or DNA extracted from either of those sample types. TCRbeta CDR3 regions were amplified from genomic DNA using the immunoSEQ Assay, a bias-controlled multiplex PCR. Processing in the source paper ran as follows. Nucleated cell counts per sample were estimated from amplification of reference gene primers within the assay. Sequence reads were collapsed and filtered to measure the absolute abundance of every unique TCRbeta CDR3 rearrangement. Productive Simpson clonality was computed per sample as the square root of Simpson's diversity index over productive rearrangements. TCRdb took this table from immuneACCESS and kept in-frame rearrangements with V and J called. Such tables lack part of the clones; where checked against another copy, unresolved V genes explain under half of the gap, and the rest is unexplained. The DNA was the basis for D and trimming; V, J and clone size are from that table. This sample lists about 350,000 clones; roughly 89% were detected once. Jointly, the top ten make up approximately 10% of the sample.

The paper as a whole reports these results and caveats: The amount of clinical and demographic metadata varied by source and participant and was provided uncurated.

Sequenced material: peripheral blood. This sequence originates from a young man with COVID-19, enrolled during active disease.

The CDR3 is CASSQGRPAGLQETQYF. The nucleotides read TGCGCCAGCAGCCAAGGGCGCCCAGCGGGCCTCCAAGAGACCCAGTACTTC. The chain uses TRBV4-1 and TRBJ2-5, with a weak D call of TRBD2 (6 bases match). As encoded in the germline V gene, CDR1 is MGHRA while CDR2 is YSYEKL. Counted from cysteine to phenylalanine, this CDR3 has 17 amino acids. The entry retains the CDR3 DNA only, 51 bases that are in frame from base 1. V drops 1 base and J drops 1 base, leaving 16 bases in between.